This T cell receptor beta chain came from a study of PD-1 blockade in classical Hodgkin lymphoma. As for the study in general: Nivolumab 3 mg/kg was given intravenously every 2 weeks.

Comment on this clone: As yet, its antigen is unknown.

The repertoire was sequenced with immunoSEQ multiplex PCR; TCRdb's copy has only in-frame clones and lacks some. The data show more than 2,500 clones, roughly four fifths seen once. In every patient, relapse followed autologous stem cell transplantation, while exposure to brentuximab vedotin differed. By magnetic negative selection, CD8+ T cells were isolated from the thawed PBMCs. Findings of the study overall: Initiation of nivolumab under 1 year after ASCT led to exclusion of patients. Baseline TCR diversity was reportedly lower in newly diagnosed patients than in healthy donors. It was reported as lower still in relapsed/refractory patients. Whereas CD4+ TCR diversity had risen significantly by C4D1, CD8+ TCR diversity had not.

The input for sequencing was CD8+ T cells from blood, taken at baseline. The TCR comes from a human donor with classical Hodgkin lymphoma.

DNA of the CDR3: TGTGCCAGCAGCCCAGGACTCATAACCGGGGAGCTGTTTTTT. Translation gives CASSPGLITGELFF. This chain joins TRBV11-2 and TRBJ2-2; D might be TRBD2 (5 bases). Germline CDR1 is SGHAT and CDR2 is FQNNGV. The CDR3 runs to 14 residues. The germline V and J ends were trimmed by 5 bases and 5 bases, with 12 bases remaining between them. Looking up the rest from reference TRBV11-2 and TRBJ2-2 gives the full variable domain: EAGVAQSPRYKIIEKRQSVAFWCNPISGHATLYWYQQILGQGPKLLIQFQNNGVVDDSQLPKDRFSAERLKGVDSTLKIQPAKLEDSAVYLCASSPGLITGELFFGEGSRLTVL.